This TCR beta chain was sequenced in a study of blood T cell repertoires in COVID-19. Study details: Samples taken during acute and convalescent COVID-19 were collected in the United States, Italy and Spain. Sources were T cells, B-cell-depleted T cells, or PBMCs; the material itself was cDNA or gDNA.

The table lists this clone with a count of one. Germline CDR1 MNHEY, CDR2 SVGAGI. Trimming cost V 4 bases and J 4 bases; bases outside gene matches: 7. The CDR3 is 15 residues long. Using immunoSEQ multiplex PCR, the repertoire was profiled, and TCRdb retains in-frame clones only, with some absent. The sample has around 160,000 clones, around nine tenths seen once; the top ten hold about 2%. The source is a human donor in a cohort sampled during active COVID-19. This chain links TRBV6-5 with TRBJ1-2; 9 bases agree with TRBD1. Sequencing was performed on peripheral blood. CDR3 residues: CASSSSGTGLYGYTF. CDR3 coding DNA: TGTGCCAGCAGTTCTTCCGGGACAGGGCTCTATGGCTACACCTTC.